This T cell receptor (beta chain) appears in the sequencing data of a study of shared clonotypes between healthy human individuals. Naivety among CD8 cells was defined by CD45RO negativity and positive CCR7 selection, thereby excluding terminally differentiated effector memory CD45RA+ cells. Nashville, Tennessee was home to all donors, who were Caucasian adults. General study points: Non-shared clonotypes had lower generation probabilities than those shared by all four donors. Of the naive CD4 clonotypes, about 5.4% were shared across several donors.

About this clone itself: Its antigen remains unidentified.

Germline V gene sequence: CDR1 MGHRA, CDR2 YSYEKL. After removal of 3 bases from V and 4 bases from J, the junction contained 6 bases not matched to a gene. The CDR3 covers 15 residues. Libraries were prepared by immunoSEQ multiplex PCR; TCRdb keeps only in-frame clonotypes and omits some of them. The sample yields approximately 2,000,000 clones, 93% seen once. This TCR derives from a man between 18 and 35 years old in good health. Some clones in this sample may be carry-over from other donors' samples. This chain uses TRBV4-1 with TRBJ2-4, with 7 bases fitting TRBD1. Material for sequencing was naive CD8+ T cells from PBMCs. CDR3 protein: CASSHLGQIKNIQYF. The CDR3 DNA is TGCGCCAGCAGCCACCTGGGACAGATAAAAAACATTCAGTACTTC.